One sample yielded the 21 T cell receptor beta chains listed below, sequenced in a study of CD8 T cells in ankylosing spondylitis (dated by TCRdb to the late 2010s). Preparation of the library involved 5' RACE. Sequencing was carried out with an Illumina HiSeq 2500. The public sequencing data were trimmed at Q25 with fastp and processed into clonotypes with MiXCR by TCRdb, which kept only in-frame beta chains. Entries that share a CDR3 protein sequence are merged under the most common genes and DNA. In all, the sample holds about 170,000 distinct CDR3 sequences, and about 17% of those were seen once. Under 9% of the sample is taken by the ten largest. Material for sequencing was blood, either unsorted or a sorted T cell fraction (not recorded which). Receptor source: a male donor with ankylosing spondylitis or in good health (not recorded which).

A word on this clonotype: A much bigger clone sits one base away, suggesting this may be a read error. The chain joins TRBV5-6 to TRBJ2-1; D might be TRBD1 (6 bases). The CDR3 spans 13 residues. Germline assignment: CDR1 SGHDT and CDR2 YYEEEE. The CDR3 spells CAGSTGTTNEQFF. In nucleotides, the CDR3 is TGTGCCGGCAGTACCGGGACAACCAATGAGCAGTTCTTC.

The chain employs TRBV5-4 and TRBJ2-1, with 7 nucleotides matching TRBD2. This CDR3 spans 17 amino acids. With 1 base clipped from V and 0 bases from J, the junction kept 7 bases outside the gene matches. Per germline, CDR1 SGHNT and CDR2 YYREEE (reference sequence). This CDR3 reads CASSLRLASSSYNEQFF. CDR3 coding DNA: TGTGCCAGCAGCTTGCGACTAGCTTCGAGCTCCTACAATGAGCAGTTCTTC.

This clonotype showed up just a few times. The chain links TRBV19 to TRBJ1-1, with TRBD1 as a possible D gene (6 bases). The CDR3 totals 14 residues. With 4 bases removed from V and 4 bases from J, the gap between germline ends came to 13 bases. Germline V lookup: CDR1 LNHDA, CDR2 SQIVND (reference sequence). The CDR3 protein is CASSTTGLGTEAFF. In DNA form, the CDR3 reads TGTGCCAGTAGTACGACAGGTCTCGGCACTGAAGCTTTCTTT.

This clonotype was picked up many times. The rearrangement uses TRBV20-1 and TRBJ2-1; 14 bases line up with TRBD2. Trimming at V came to 6 bases and at J to 9 bases, leaving 7 bases not matched to a gene. The CDR3 totals 14 residues. The V gene's germline CDR1 is DFQATT and CDR2 SNEGSKA (reference sequence). The CDR3 DNA reads as TGCAGTGCCCAGACTAGCGGGAGGGCCAGTGAGCAGTTCTTC. Translated: CSAQTSGRASEQFF.

This clonotype was recorded many times. The chain links TRBV7-7 to TRBJ2-1; no clear D. CDR1 is SSHAT and CDR2 is FNYEAQ in the germline V gene (reference sequence). The CDR3 extends over 16 amino acids. V shed 1 base and J shed 0 bases, with 10 bases lying between them. CDR3 amino acids: CASSLEAESSYNEQFF. The DNA for the CDR3 is TGTGCCAGCAGCTTAGAGGCCGAGAGCTCCTACAATGAGCAGTTCTTC.

This clonotype came up many times. The V call is TRBV5-1, the J call TRBJ2-5, with TRBD1 identical over 8 bases. The CDR3 consists of 14 residues. Germline V gene lookup returns CDR1 SGHRS and CDR2 YFSETQ. Germline trimming cut 3 bases from V and 1 base from J; bases unmatched to any gene: 2. Here the CDR3 reads CASSSQGVQETQYF. The CDR3 nucleotides read TGCGCCAGCAGCTCACAGGGGGTCCAAGAGACCCAGTACTTC.

This clonotype appeared many times. The chain links TRBV9 to TRBJ1-4; tentative D call: TRBD1 (6 bases). The CDR3 is 15 residues long. Germline V gene data show CDR1 as SGDLS and CDR2 as YYNGEE. V was trimmed by 3 bases and J by 8 bases, leaving 17 bases between them. CDR3 protein: CASSGTGSAGEKLFF. As DNA, the CDR3 is TGTGCCAGCAGCGGAACAGGGTCCGCGGGGGAAAAACTGTTTTTT.

At least ten counts were recorded for this clonotype. DNA for the CDR3: TGCAGTGCATCGGGGCTCCAAGAGACCCAGTACTTC. This encodes CSASGLQETQYF. The chain has TRBV20-1 and TRBJ2-5; D might be TRBD1 or TRBD2, each matching 5 bases. Trimming removed 6 bases from V and 1 base from J, with 9 bases in between. The CDR3 totals 12 residues. Germline V lookup: CDR1 DFQATT, CDR2 SNEGSKA (reference sequence).

This clonotype appeared many times. CDR3 coding DNA: TGTGCCAGCAGCTCGGGGGACAGGGAGGCCAGCGGCTACACCTTC. Amino acid sequence: CASSSGDREASGYTF. This chain connects TRBV7-2 to TRBJ1-2; 9 bases map to TRBD1. CDR3 length equals 15 residues. Losses at the gene ends were 4 bases for V and 8 bases for J; bases not matched to a gene: 11. Germline V gives CDR1 SGHTA, CDR2 FQGNSA.

Comments on this clonotype: A much larger clonotype is one base distant, so this may be a read error. This chain connects TRBV5-1 to TRBJ2-2; TRBD2 is a possible D gene (5 bases). Germline V gene data show CDR1 as SGHRS and CDR2 as YFSETQ. The CDR3 has 16 residues. Trimming left V 5 bases short and J 6 bases short, with 20 bases between. The CDR3 DNA reads as TGCGCCAGCAGTCCTCCCGGGAACAGCTACGCCGGGGAGCTGTTTTTT. Protein: CASSPPGNSYAGELFF.

This clonotype was picked up a small number of times. This chain connects TRBV10-3 to TRBJ1-1; D ambiguous. The CDR3 sequence is 13 residues long. The germline V gene encodes CDR1 ENHRY and CDR2 SYGVKD. Trimming cost V 5 bases and J 3 bases, with 10 bases left between them. This chain's CDR3 is CAISKLADTEAFF. The DNA for the CDR3 is TGTGCCATCAGTAAACTAGCGGACACTGAAGCTTTCTTT.

In this sample, this clonotype turned up a few times. This sequence joins TRBV28 and TRBJ2-5; 7 bases line up with TRBD2. Germline CDR1 is MDHEN and CDR2 is SYDVKM. Trimming cost V 5 bases and J 5 bases; bases outside gene matches: 11. The CDR3 contains 15 residues. CDR3 loop: CASSGAGGGQETQYF. The CDR3 region has the DNA TGTGCCAGCAGTGGAGCCGGGGGAGGGCAGGAGACCCAGTACTTC.

This clonotype was seen at least ten times. The genes are TRBV5-1 and TRBJ2-7; D is uncertain. This CDR3 spans 14 amino acids. Germline lookup yields CDR1 SGHRS and CDR2 YFSETQ. V lost 2 bases to trimming and J lost 7 bases, with 16 bases between them. The CDR3 reads CASSFLGTRREQYF. Here the CDR3 DNA reads TGCGCCAGCAGCTTCCTAGGCACACGGAGAGAGCAGTACTTC.

At least ten counts were recorded for this clonotype. This chain connects TRBV29-1 to TRBJ1-3; D gene unclear. V was cut by 3 bases and J by 1 base, with 4 bases left in between. This CDR3 is built from 12 residues. CDR1 is SQVTM, CDR2 ANQGSEA, per germline. CDR3 DNA: TGCAGCGTTGAGGGGTCTGGAAACACCATATATTTT. It translates to CSVEGSGNTIYF.

This clonotype came up many times. The gene calls are TRBV29-1 and TRBJ1-5; D is ambiguous. Germline V gene sequence: CDR1 SQVTM, CDR2 ANQGSEA. V was pared by 4 bases and J by 1 base, with 5 bases between. The CDR3 contains 12 residues. The CDR3 DNA follows: TGCAGCGTTGGCGAGAGCAATCAGCCCCAGCATTTT. The encoded protein is CSVGESNQPQHF.

The chain links TRBV20-1 to TRBJ2-1; maybe TRBD2 (5 bases). This CDR3 spans 15 amino acids. Germline-derived CDR1 and CDR2 are DFQATT and SNEGSKA (reference sequence). V was pared by 4 bases and J by 6 bases, with 19 bases between. CDR3 bases: TGCAGTGCTACCCCGTTGGGAGTAGTTTTCAATGAGCAGTTCTTC. This encodes CSATPLGVVFNEQFF.

This clonotype has just a few counts. The chain employs TRBV7-3 and TRBJ2-3; no definite D call. Deletions cut 2 bases from V and 2 bases from J, with 5 bases between. Germline CDR1 reads SGHTA; CDR2 reads FQGTGA. The CDR3 contains 13 residues. For the CDR3, the DNA is TGTGCCAGCAGCTTAGTGCCCACAGATACGCAGTATTTT. The encoded protein is CASSLVPTDTQYF.

The table lists this clonotype with a few counts. The chain carries TRBV5-1 and TRBJ2-3; tentative D call: TRBD1 (5 bases). This CDR3 has 15 residues. V lost 4 bases to trimming and J lost 0 bases, with 12 bases between them. Germline CDR1 and CDR2: SGHRS and YFSETQ. The CDR3 loop reads CASSPDGHSTDTQYF. The CDR3 DNA reads TGCGCCAGCAGCCCCGACGGACATAGCACAGATACGCAGTATTTT. Variable domain in full (rest from reference TRBV5-1 and TRBJ2-3): KAGVTQTPRYLIKTRGQQVTLSCSPISGHRSVSWYQQTPGQGLQFLFEYFSETQRNKGNFPGRFSGRQFSNSRSEMNVSTLELGDSALYLCASSPDGHSTDTQYFGPGTRLTVL.

Regarding this clonotype: This clone may be a read error of a much larger clone one base away. The V and J genes are TRBV5-1 and TRBJ2-3, with a tentative D call TRBD1 (5 bases). Germline V gene lookup returns CDR1 SGHRS and CDR2 YFSETQ. V was cut by 0 bases and J by 5 bases, with 16 bases left in between. The CDR3 has 16 residues. The CDR3 DNA reads TGCGCCAGCAGCTTGGCGTGGTCAGGGTTTGGAGATACGCAGTATTTT. It codes for CASSLAWSGFGDTQYF. The whole variable domain, remainder taken from reference TRBV5-1 and TRBJ2-3, is KAGVTQTPRYLIKTRGQQVTLSCSPISGHRSVSWYQQTPGQGLQFLFEYFSETQRNKGNFPGRFSGRQFSNSRSEMNVSTLELGDSALYLCASSLAWSGFGDTQYFGPGTRLTVL.

This clonotype was detected ten times or more. V is TRBV12-3 or TRBV12-4 and J is TRBJ2-3, with 10 bases fitting TRBD2. The CDR3 has 15 residues. V shed 6 bases and J 2 bases; nucleotides not matched to a gene: 5. In DNA, the CDR3 is TGTGCCAGCAGCCTACTAGCGGGGTACACAGATACGCAGTATTTT. This translates into CASSLLAGYTDTQYF.

In its sample, this clonotype was seen many times. V is TRBV20-1 and J is TRBJ2-1; TRBD2 matches at 8 bases. Germline lookup yields CDR1 DFQATT and CDR2 SNEGSKA (reference sequence). V was clipped by 2 bases and J by 9 bases; unmatched bases: 12. The CDR3 is 15 amino acids. CDR3 amino acids: CSARKSGSKGGEQFF. CDR3 coding DNA: TGCAGTGCTAGAAAGAGCGGGAGTAAGGGGGGTGAGCAGTTCTTC.